A single T cell receptor beta chain is shown here with its context. Its matching antigen is unknown. The junction does not match germline at one end; this may be a read error. Donors likely had unrecorded immune exposures despite being nominally healthy when sampled. This entry is derived from a study of cytomegalovirus exposure and HLA in healthy donors. The study's findings and limits: A likely sequencing artifact accounted for one observed cluster of highly shared sequence variants. Among CMV-associated TCR beta chains, most appeared HLA-restricted in a later analysis.

The PCR contained 60 Vbeta and 13 Jbeta primers. Produced via immunoSEQ multiplex PCR; TCRdb's table is partial and in-frame only. The sample consists of approximately 120,000 clones, around 81% of them appearing once. The germline gives CDR1 SEHNR, CDR2 FQNEAQ (reference sequence). The CDR3 has 16 amino acids. This clonotype was obtained from a woman aged 25-40 years in good health and CMV-seronegative. This chain links TRBV7-9 with TRBJ1-4; D may be TRBD1 (6 bases). The specimen was PBMCs. The DNA for the CDR3 is TGTTCCAGCAGCTTAAGGTACTCGGACAGAGATGAAAAACTGTTTTTT. Translating it yields CSSSLRYSDRDEKLFF.